The 10 T cell receptor beta chains below all came from one sample that was sequenced in a study of cytomegalovirus exposure and HLA in healthy donors. Sequencing was performed with immunoSEQ multiplex PCR; in TCRdb, only in-frame clones are kept and a portion is missing. The sample records 100,000 to 150,000 clones, roughly 90% being singletons. Material: PBMCs. Receptors originate from a woman younger than 30 in good health and CMV-seronegative.

The chain recombines TRBV7-2 with TRBJ1-1, with D possibly matching TRBD1 (5 bases). Trimming removed 1 base at V and 3 bases at J, with 6 bases between. Germline values: CDR1 SGHTA, CDR2 FQGNSA. The CDR3 has 13 amino acids. CDR3 coding DNA: TGTGCCAGCAGCTTAGGGGGGGACACTGAAGCTTTCTTT. Residues: CASSLGGDTEAFF.

The rearrangement links TRBV19 to TRBJ2-2, with 9 bases that match TRBD2. The CDR3 has 18 residues. Looked up from germline, CDR1 is LNHDA and CDR2 is SQIVND (reference sequence). After removal of 7 bases from V and 0 bases from J, the junction contained 12 bases not matched to a gene. The CDR3 is CASIQRASGMTNTGELFF. CDR3 DNA: TGTGCCAGTATCCAACGGGCTAGCGGGATGACGAACACCGGGGAGCTGTTTTTT.

The chain joins TRBV5-1 to TRBJ2-1; 9 bases line up with TRBD1. Germline lookup yields CDR1 SGHRS and CDR2 YFSETQ. V lost 0 bases, J lost 10 bases, and 5 bases stayed unmatched. The CDR3 runs 14 residues. The CDR3, as DNA: TGCGCCAGCAGCTTGGGGACAGGGGCCGGCGAGCAGTTCTTC. This sequence encodes CASSLGTGAGEQFF.

The V call is TRBV9, the J call TRBJ1-3; D gene uncertain. The CDR3 totals 13 residues. The germline gives CDR1 SGDLS, CDR2 YYNGEE. V was trimmed by 2 bases and J by 8 bases, leaving 11 bases between them. CDR3 sequence: CASSVTGRDTIYF. The CDR3 nucleotides read TGTGCCAGCAGCGTCACTGGGAGAGACACCATATATTTT.

The chain couples TRBV4-1 to TRBJ2-1; 11 nucleotides line up with TRBD2. CDR3 length equals 17 residues. Germline CDR1 and CDR2: MGHRA and YSYEKL. V was pared by 2 bases and J by 5 bases, with 8 bases of the junction left unmatched. CDR3 in DNA: TGCGCCAGCAGCCAACCAATTCTAGCGGGAGGTCACAATGAGCAGTTCTTC. This gives the protein CASSQPILAGGHNEQFF.

V is TRBV7-8 and J is TRBJ2-2, with 7 bases matching TRBD2. The CDR3 spans 12 residues. Germline CDR1 is SGHVS and CDR2 is FQNEAQ. Trimming took 8 bases from V and 5 from J; bases not matched to a gene: 2. The CDR3 nucleotides are TGTGCCAGCCCAGCGGGGACCGGGGAGCTGTTTTTT. Protein sequence: CASPAGTGELFF.

The rearrangement joins TRBV7-9 to TRBJ2-2; 7 nucleotides agree with TRBD1. The CDR3 runs 15 residues. V was clipped by 3 bases and J by 6 bases; unmatched bases: 7. The germline V gene encodes CDR1 SEHNR and CDR2 FQNEAQ (reference sequence). The DNA of the CDR3 is TGTGCCAGCAGCTTCCCAAGACAGGGATCCGGGGAGCTGTTTTTT. As protein: CASSFPRQGSGELFF.

This chain links TRBV5-1 with TRBJ2-7; 7 nucleotides match TRBD2. Germline V gene sequence: CDR1 SGHRS, CDR2 YFSETQ. V lost 0 bases, J lost 3 bases, and 9 bases stayed unmatched. The CDR3 has 16 amino acids. The CDR3 sequence: CASSLVLGGGNYEQYF. The CDR3 DNA reads as TGCGCCAGCAGCTTGGTTCTTGGCGGGGGAAACTACGAGCAGTACTTC. The variable domain in full, with the rest retrieved from reference TRBV5-1 and TRBJ2-7, is KAGVTQTPRYLIKTRGQQVTLSCSPISGHRSVSWYQQTPGQGLQFLFEYFSETQRNKGNFPGRFSGRQFSNSRSEMNVSTLELGDSALYLCASSLVLGGGNYEQYFGPGTRLTVT.

This rearrangement joins TRBV5-6 to TRBJ2-7; perhaps TRBD2 as D (6 bases). This CDR3 contains 15 residues. V dropped 0 bases and J dropped 3 bases, with 13 bases sitting between them. CDR1 and CDR2 from the germline V gene are SGHDT and YYEEEE. The DNA of the CDR3 is TGTGCCAGCAGCTTGGGGGCGGGACTGAGCTACGAGCAGTACTTC. Protein sequence: CASSLGAGLSYEQYF.

The rearrangement links TRBV25-1 to TRBJ1-5; D possibly corresponds to TRBD1 (5 bases). Germline V CDR1 and CDR2: MGHDK, SYGVNS. V was clipped by 3 bases and J by 7 bases, with 13 bases between them. The CDR3 covers 14 residues. CDR3 sequence: CASSDQGSWQPQHF. As DNA, the CDR3 is TGTGCCAGCAGTGACCAGGGCTCTTGGCAGCCCCAGCATTTT. Looking up the rest from reference TRBV25-1 and TRBJ1-5 gives the full variable domain: EADIYQTPRYLVIGTGKKITLECSQTMGHDKMYWYQQDPGMELHLIHYSYGVNSTEKGDLSSESTVSRIRTEHFPLTLESARPSHTSQYLCASSDQGSWQPQHFGDGTRLSIL.